This T cell receptor beta chain was sequenced during a study of shared clonotypes between healthy human individuals. From CD4+ cells came CD45RA+ naive and CD45RA-negative memory subsets. Repertoires were generated with immunoSEQ multiplex PCR, while TCRdb's copy carries only in-frame clones and drops some. The data show over 400,000 clones, with about 96% seen just once and nearly 0.065% held by the top ten. V was pared by 6 bases and J by 1 base, with 5 bases of the junction left unmatched. Germline CDR1 MDHEN, CDR2 SYDVKM. The CDR3 loop spans 15 amino acids. The V gene is TRBV28, the J gene TRBJ2-7, with TRBD2 matching 11 bases. The TCR was taken from a woman aged 25-40 years in good health. Sequenced: naive CD4+ T cells sorted from blood. Subset here: CD45RA+ positively selected. CDR3 protein: CASSYSGRGSYEQYF. The CDR3 DNA is TGTGCCAGCAGCTATAGCGGGAGGGGATCCTACGAGCAGTACTTC.